The table lists the clone carrying this T cell receptor beta chain with a few counts. The CDR3 spans 12 residues. Deletions cut 5 bases from V and 6 bases from J, with 11 bases between. Looked up from germline, CDR1 is MGHRA and CDR2 is YSYEKL. The data belong to a study of blood T cell repertoires in COVID-19. Background on the study: The origin of the acute and convalescent COVID-19 samples was the United States, Italy and Spain. The analysed material was cDNA or gDNA that came from T cells, B-cell-depleted T cells, or PBMCs.

Per the original data handling: Nucleated cell number was recorded as an estimate derived from reference gene primer amplification. Measured with immunoSEQ multiplex PCR; TCRdb has only the in-frame clones, and not every one. V and J calls and clone size are given by that table; D and trimming were obtained from the DNA. The repertoire holds 200,000 or so clones, with 83% as singletons. The source is a woman aged 40 to 55 with acute or convalescent COVID-19. V usage is TRBV4-1 and J usage is TRBJ2-7; D may be TRBD1 (6 bases). The sequenced sample consisted of peripheral blood. The CDR3 nucleotides read TGCGCCAGCAGCTCACAGGGATTCGAGCAGTACTTC. As protein: CASSSQGFEQYF.